The 14 T cell receptor beta chains in this list originate from one sample, sequenced in a study of cytomegalovirus exposure and HLA in healthy donors. With 60 Vbeta and 13 Jbeta primers, the PCR was carried out. TCRdb's table, derived via immunoSEQ multiplex PCR, lists solely in-frame clones and lacks some. The sample lists about 43,000 clones, about 64% occurring once. Sequencing was performed on PBMCs. The receptors originated from a man in his 60s in good health and CMV-seropositive.

The J gene is TRBJ2-1, the V gene TRBV5-4; 14 bases are a match to TRBD2. The germline gives CDR1 SGHNT, CDR2 YYREEE (reference sequence). The trim removed 2 bases at V and 11 bases at J, leaving 9 bases unmatched. The CDR3 is made up of 16 amino acids. This CDR3 is CASSLFGLAGGAKQFF. CDR3 bases: TGTGCCAGCAGCTTATTTGGACTAGCGGGAGGCGCTAAGCAGTTCTTC.

This sequence joins TRBV6-6 and TRBJ2-3, with D perhaps TRBD2 (6 bases). The V end was cut by 5 bases, the J end by 0 bases, with 9 bases between. The CDR3 loop spans 14 amino acids. CDR1 MNHNY and CDR2 SVGAGI come from the germline V gene (reference sequence). CDR3 region: CASSPGTSTDTQYF. Here the CDR3 DNA reads TGTGCCAGCAGTCCAGGGACTAGCACAGATACGCAGTATTTT.

For the CDR3, the DNA is TGTGCCAGCAGTGATCGCGGAGATAGCGGGAGATATCTGTACTTC. This translates into CASSDRGDSGRYLYF. The rearrangement links TRBV6-1 to TRBJ2-7; 9 nucleotides agree with TRBD2. The V gene's germline CDR1 is MNHNS and CDR2 SASEGT. V lost 3 bases to trimming and J lost 12 bases; unmatched junction nucleotides: 15. CDR3 length: 15 residues.

The chain uses TRBV30 and TRBJ2-5; D unclear. The DNA end favors TRBJ2-7, so the J call may be wrong. The length of the CDR3 is 14 residues. Germline V lookup: CDR1 GTSNPN, CDR2 SVGIG (reference sequence). The CDR3 region has the DNA TGTGCCTGGAGTGTAGACGCGGCTGACTACGAGCAGTACTTC. This codes for CAWSVDAADYEQYF.

V usage is TRBV30 and J usage is TRBJ2-1, with D possibly being TRBD2 (5 bases). V was trimmed by 0 bases and J by 7 bases, leaving 7 bases between them. CDR3 length: 12 residues. Germline CDR1 is GTSNPN and CDR2 is SVGIG (reference sequence). The CDR3, as DNA: TGTGCCTGGAGTGTGGGGAGTAATGAGCAGTTCTTC. Protein product: CAWSVGSNEQFF. Filled out from reference TRBV30 and TRBJ2-1, the complete variable domain reads SQTIHQWPATLVQPVGSPLSLECTVEGTSNPNLYWYRQAAGRGLQLLFYSVGIGQISSEVPQNLSASRPQDRQFILSSKKLLLSDSGFYLCAWSVGSNEQFFGPGTRLTVL.

This chain joins TRBV7-2 and TRBJ2-5; 9 nucleotides match TRBD2. The CDR3 has 15 amino acids. Trimming took 3 bases from V and 2 from J; bases not matched to a gene: 4. CDR1 and CDR2 from the germline V gene are SGHTA and FQGNSA. The CDR3 is CASSLTSGIQETQYF. In DNA, the CDR3 is TGTGCCAGCAGCTTGACTAGCGGAATTCAAGAGACCCAGTACTTC.

DNA for the CDR3: TGTGCCAGCTCACCACCGGGGGCGATAGGAGGTGGAGCTTTCTTT. It is translated as CASSPPGAIGGGAFF. This chain joins TRBV18 and TRBJ1-1; possible D gene TRBD1, 6 bases. The V end lost 0 bases, the J end lost 10 bases, and 18 bases lay between the germline ends. Germline loops: CDR1 KGHSH, CDR2 LQKENI. There are 15 residues in the CDR3. The variable domain in full, completed from reference TRBV18 and TRBJ1-1, reads NAGVMQNPRHLVRRRGQEARLRCSPMKGHSHVYWYRQLPEEGLKFMVYLQKENIIDESGMPKERFSAEFPKEGPSILRIQQVVRGDSAAYFCASSPPGAIGGGAFFGQGTRLTVV.

This clone showed up just a few times. The chain carries TRBV19 and TRBJ1-5; 7 nucleotides line up with TRBD1. V gave up 6 bases and J gave up 5 bases; unmatched junction bases: 7. The germline CDR1 and CDR2 sequences are LNHDA and SQIVND (reference sequence). The CDR3 is 14 amino acids. In nucleotides, the CDR3 is TGTGCCAGTAGGGAGGGGCAGGGGGATCAGCCCCAGCATTTT. Translating it yields CASREGQGDQPQHF.

This clone was picked up many times. V usage is TRBV4-3 and J usage is TRBJ2-6, with unresolved D. Trimming stripped 4 bases from V and 4 bases from J, with 14 bases between. CDR1 and CDR2 from the germline V gene are LGHNA and YSLEER. The CDR3 consists of 16 residues. CDR3 nucleotide sequence: TGCGCCAGCAGCCGAGGATCCGGGTCCGGGGCCAACGTCCTGACTTTC. Its translation is CASSRGSGSGANVLTF.

This clone has only a few counts. The chain recombines TRBV28 with TRBJ2-7; 8 bases line up with TRBD2. Germline V gene data show CDR1 as MDHEN and CDR2 as SYDVKM. V lost 5 bases and J lost 5; bases outside the gene matches: 11. The CDR3 is made up of 15 amino acids. The CDR3 nucleotides read TGTGCCAGCAGTGACCCCGGGAGGGCCGCAAACGAGCAGTACTTC. Translation: CASSDPGRAANEQYF.

The chain combines TRBV10-3 with TRBJ1-5, with 9 positions matching TRBD1. Germline CDR1 is ENHRY and CDR2 is SYGVKD. Trimming removed 4 bases from V and 6 bases from J; junction bases left unmatched: 10. This CDR3 has 16 residues. Written as DNA, the CDR3 is TGTGCCATCAGTGCGTACGAACAGGGGGCGGGTCAGCCCCAGCATTTT. Translation gives CAISAYEQGAGQPQHF.

The chain couples TRBV7-9 to TRBJ2-7, with TRBD2 as a possible D gene (5 bases). This CDR3 is 14 amino acids long. Trimming removed 4 bases at V and 1 base at J, with 11 bases between. From germline, CDR1 is SEHNR and CDR2 FQNEAQ (reference sequence). The CDR3 DNA reads TGTGCCAGCAGCTCAGCGGTCCAGTCCTACGAGCAGTACTTC. Amino acid sequence: CASSSAVQSYEQYF.

The chain recombines TRBV9 with TRBJ2-7; D gene unclear. This CDR3 contains 14 residues. V lost 4 bases and J lost 3, with 14 bases in between. Germline CDR1 reads SGDLS; CDR2 reads YYNGEE. CDR3 in DNA: TGTGCCAGCAGCCCTCCCTCCCGCGACTACGAGCAGTACTTC. This translates into CASSPPSRDYEQYF.

This sequence joins TRBV7-9 and TRBJ2-3; TRBD1 might be the D (6 bases). Per germline, CDR1 SEHNR and CDR2 FQNEAQ (reference sequence). V lost 2 bases, J lost 8 bases, and 11 bases lay in between. This CDR3 has 13 amino acids. The CDR3 region has the DNA TGTGCCAGCAGCTTAACCGAACAGGGTACGCAGTATTTT. Encoded protein: CASSLTEQGTQYF.